The 14 T cell receptor beta chains listed next were all sequenced from one sample in a study of blood T cell repertoires in COVID-19. Data came from immunoSEQ multiplex PCR; TCRdb stores just in-frame clones and leaves some out. The sample consists of about 71,000 clones, more than 80% of them appearing once. Sequenced input: peripheral blood. These receptors originate from a man aged 80 or over with acute or convalescent COVID-19.

The genes are TRBV28 and TRBJ1-3, with TRBD1 matching over 11 bases. Looked up from germline, CDR1 is MDHEN and CDR2 is SYDVKM. The CDR3 is made up of 16 amino acids. V lost 6 bases, J lost 4 bases, and 8 bases stayed unmatched. The CDR3 sequence: CASSSPGQGAGNTIYF. As DNA, the CDR3 is TGTGCCAGCAGCTCCCCCGGACAGGGGGCCGGAAACACCATATATTTT. Using reference TRBV28 and TRBJ1-3 for the parts outside the CDR3, the full variable domain is DVKVTQSSRYLVKRTGEKVFLECVQDMDHENMFWYRQDPGLGLRLIYFSYDVKMKEKGDIPEGYSVSREKKERFSLILESASTNQTSMYLCASSSPGQGAGNTIYFGEGSWLTVV.

This clone was detected a few times. This chain links TRBV7-9 with TRBJ2-7, with a weak D call TRBD2 (5 bases). The V and J ends lost 1 base and 0 bases respectively, with 10 bases between them. Per germline, CDR1 SEHNR and CDR2 FQNEAQ (reference sequence). The CDR3 has 15 amino acids. CDR3 DNA sequence: TGTGCCAGCAGCTTAGGCGGGTGGAACTCCTACGAGCAGTACTTC. Protein: CASSLGGWNSYEQYF.

The V call is TRBV7-9, the J call TRBJ1-3, with a possible D match to TRBD1 (6 bases). Looked up from germline, CDR1 is SEHNR and CDR2 is FQNEAQ (reference sequence). The CDR3 totals 18 residues. V shed 5 bases and J shed 1 base, with 21 bases lying between them. The CDR3 reads CASSLNDRPGVSGNTIYF. The DNA of the CDR3 is TGTGCCAGCAGCCTCAACGACCGTCCAGGGGTTTCTGGAAACACCATATATTTT. The complete variable domain, with remaining parts taken from reference TRBV7-9 and TRBJ1-3, reads DTGVSQNPRHKITKRGQNVTFRCDPISEHNRLYWYRQTLGQGPEFLTYFQNEAQLEKSRLLSDRFSAERPKGSFSTLEIQRTEQGDSAMYLCASSLNDRPGVSGNTIYFGEGSWLTVV.

V usage is TRBV7-2 and J usage is TRBJ2-7; possibly TRBD2 for D (5 bases). CDR3 size: 13 residues. Per the germline V gene, CDR1 is SGHTA and CDR2 is FQGNSA. Trimming stripped 5 bases from V and 0 bases from J, with 8 bases between. The CDR3 protein is CASSPAGSYEQYF. CDR3 nucleotides: TGTGCCAGCAGCCCGGCGGGCTCCTACGAGCAGTACTTC. Based on the CDR3 plus reference TRBV7-2 and TRBJ2-7, the full variable domain is GAGVSQSPSNKVTEKGKDVELRCDPISGHTALYWYRQSLGQGLEFLIYFQGNSAPDKSGLPSDRFSAERTGGSVSTLTIQRTQQEDSAVYLCASSPAGSYEQYFGPGTRLTVT.

DNA of the CDR3: TGCGCCAGCAGCCAATCCGGGAACACCCCGTCCTATGGCTACACCTTC. It translates to CASSQSGNTPSYGYTF. The chain uses TRBV4-3 and TRBJ1-2; D gene unclear. The CDR3 covers 16 residues. Germline lookup yields CDR1 LGHNA and CDR2 YSLEER. V was trimmed by 2 bases and J by 4 bases, leaving 17 bases between them.

The chain is built from TRBV7-3 and TRBJ2-2; TRBD1 is a possible D gene (6 bases). The CDR3 sequence is 15 residues long. From germline, CDR1 is SGHTA and CDR2 FQGTGA. Between the trimmed V and J ends, which lost 4 bases and 2 bases, there was a span of 11 bases. The CDR3 sequence: CASSWTVSNTGELFF. As DNA, the CDR3 is TGTGCCAGCAGCTGGACAGTTTCCAACACCGGGGAGCTGTTTTTT.

This chain links TRBV4-2 with TRBJ2-5; 8 positions match TRBD2. This CDR3 contains 15 residues. V dropped 0 bases and J dropped 6; count of bases not matched to a gene: 6. Per the germline V gene, CDR1 is LGHNA and CDR2 is YNFKEQ. The CDR3 DNA sequence: TGTGCCAGCAGCCAAGATGTGGCGGGGGGACAGACCCAGTACTTC. It is translated as CASSQDVAGGQTQYF.

CDR3 DNA sequence: TGTGCCTGGAGTGATTATAGGGCCGGGACAGGGGAGTCCCTGAATGAAAAACTGTTTTTT. Translated: CAWSDYRAGTGESLNEKLFF. The chain has TRBV30 and TRBJ1-4; TRBD1 aligns across 10 bases. After removal of 1 base from V and 5 bases from J, the junction contained 19 bases not matched to a gene. The CDR3 contains 20 residues. Germline assignment: CDR1 GTSNPN and CDR2 SVGIG (reference sequence).

The rearrangement links TRBV5-6 to TRBJ2-7; 9 bases agree with TRBD2. Per germline, CDR1 SGHDT and CDR2 YYEEEE. This CDR3 region has 15 residues. Trimming at V came to 1 base and at J to 2 bases, leaving 4 bases not matched to a gene. In DNA, the CDR3 is TGTGCCAGCAGCTTGATGTCTAGCGGGACCTACGAGCAGTACTTC. The encoded protein is CASSLMSSGTYEQYF. Full variable domain (missing parts from reference TRBV5-6 and TRBJ2-7): DAGVTQSPTHLIKTRGQQVTLRCSPKSGHDTVSWYQQALGQGPQFIFQYYEEEERQRGNFPDRFSGHQFPNYSSELNVNALLLGDSALYLCASSLMSSGTYEQYFGPGTRLTVT.

The chain uses TRBV5-1 and TRBJ2-2; TRBD1 matches at 7 bases. With V trimmed by 0 bases and J by 5 bases, 10 bases remained unmatched. From germline, CDR1 is SGHRS and CDR2 YFSETQ. CDR3 size: 17 residues. The CDR3: CASSLALGTATTGELFF. CDR3 bases: TGCGCCAGCAGCTTGGCCCTAGGGACAGCAACGACCGGGGAGCTGTTTTTT.

This clone has a single count. This chain connects TRBV18 to TRBJ1-3, with TRBD1 matching over 7 bases. Germline V gives CDR1 KGHSH, CDR2 LQKENI. The CDR3 is 15 amino acids. J lost 1 base, V lost 6 bases, and 6 bases had no gene match. The DNA of the CDR3 is TGTGCCAGCTCCCCTGACAGGGCGTCTGGAAACACCATATATTTT. It encodes CASSPDRASGNTIYF.

This clone has a count of ten or more. The CDR3 reads CASSSLEGGPQHF. The CDR3 DNA sequence: TGTGCCAGCAGCTCATTGGAAGGAGGTCCCCAGCATTTT. V and J are TRBV7-2 and TRBJ1-5; D gene unclear. CDR1 and CDR2 (germline): SGHTA, FQGNSA. The CDR3 runs 13 residues. The V and J ends lost 4 bases and 10 bases respectively, with 14 bases between them.

The V call is TRBV5-5, the J call TRBJ2-7; 7 bases match TRBD1. The V gene end was trimmed by 6 bases and the J gene end by 0 bases; junction bases not matched to a gene: 6. CDR1 and CDR2 from the germline V gene are SGHKS and YYEKEE (reference sequence). The CDR3 is 14 residues long. DNA of the CDR3: TGTGCCAGCATTGCCGGGACAGCCTCCTACGAGCAGTACTTC. This encodes CASIAGTASYEQYF.

This rearrangement joins TRBV7-2 to TRBJ1-1; no clear D. The CDR3 totals 12 residues. With 5 bases removed from V and 1 base from J, the gap between germline ends came to 5 bases. The germline V gene encodes CDR1 SGHTA and CDR2 FQGNSA. This CDR3 reads CASSTGNTEAFF. The CDR3 nucleotides read TGTGCCAGCAGCACGGGGAACACTGAAGCTTTCTTT. Full variable domain (remainder filled in from reference TRBV7-2 and TRBJ1-1): GAGVSQSPSNKVTEKGKDVELRCDPISGHTALYWYRQSLGQGLEFLIYFQGNSAPDKSGLPSDRFSAERTGGSVSTLTIQRTQQEDSAVYLCASSTGNTEAFFGQGTRLTVV.